This T cell receptor beta chain comes out of a study of read filtering for tumor transcriptome and immune sequencing (dated by TCRdb to 2018 to 2021). A note on the overall study: The cohort consisted of roughly 18 male and roughly 15 female patients, with a mean age of approximately 66 years and an age range of about 40 to 90. By revised international staging, eight or nine patients were R-ISS I, some 17 were R-ISS II and about seven were R-ISS III. Whole-transcriptome libraries were prepared with the TruSeq RNA Access Library Prep Kit after DNase treatment. TCR-region mapped reads per sample ranged from about 4.05 to 11 million with IR-seq versus only 85 to 1273 with RNA-seq. Using the same bone marrow samples, the study compared TCR repertoires obtained by targeted immune repertoire sequencing with those obtained by bulk whole-transcriptome sequencing. One of the main goals was to work out a read-filtering strategy for immune repertoire data, in particular whether clonotypes backed by only a single read should be removed. The paper's findings and limits, for the study overall: In IR-seq, around 85% of clonotypes but 3% to 4% of total reads were represented by single-read clonotypes, whereas in RNA-seq, about 76% of clonotypes and approximately 40% of reads were represented by single-read clonotypes. The sorted CD138-negative fraction was composed of a mixed bone marrow immune population rather than of purified T cells. Compared with RNA-seq, IR-seq captured clonotypes at much greater depth and more reliably, and a smaller IR-seq throughput was enough to identify most of the shared clonotypes. When single-read clonotypes were removed, the proportions of shared clonotypes in IR-seq and RNA-seq correlated more strongly.

The CDR3 sequence holds 13 residues, the cysteine and phenylalanine included. Only the CDR3 part of the read is kept: 39 bases, read in frame from the first base. V sheds 3 bases and J sheds 6 bases, leaving 8 bases between their ends. The germline V gene encodes CDR1 KGHSH and CDR2 LQKENI. This clonotype was counted many times. Its antigen remains unidentified. The record has no base qualities; no much larger clone is one base away. TCR libraries were constructed from 350 to 400 ng RNA using the Immunoverse kit, and molecular barcoded adaptors covering alpha/delta and beta/gamma chains were employed. TCR library preparation was performed with the same RNA that was used for transcriptome sequencing. An Illumina HiSeq 4000 with 2 x 150 cycles was used to sequence the TCR libraries. Turning to the authors' computational methods: Using MiXCR, which included quality filtering and error correction, TCR reads were aligned to human V, D, J and C references and then assembled into CDR3 clonotypes. Clonotype counts and gene usage diversity were analyzed with the tcR package in R. Raw mapping reads were checked after the RNA-seq reads had been mapped by STAR aligner version 2.5.3a onto the human GRCh37 genome. IR-seq fastq files were randomly downsampled with Seqtk 1.3 to test the effect of sequencing depth on detected clonotypes. The raw public reads went through TCRdb reprocessing: fastp at Q25, MiXCR clone calling, in-frame beta chains kept. Every distinct CDR3 protein forms one entry, paired with its most common genes and DNA. The V and J calls come from TCRdb's annotation, not from the publication. The sample table lists tens of thousands of distinct CDR3 sequences, 20% to 25% of them with a count of one. The ten largest clonotypes hold around 10% of the sample.

Bone marrow was sampled from every patient at the time of active disease. Bone marrow mononuclear cells were isolated by Ficoll-Hypaque density gradient centrifugation. Myeloma plasma cells were removed and CD138-negative cells were obtained by negative selection following labeling with CD138 magnetic microbeads on a MACS separator. The purity of the isolated cells was checked by flow cytometry with CD138 antibodies on an Attune NxT. TRIzol reagent was used to extract total RNA, and a NanoDrop spectrophotometer was used to quantify the extracted RNA. Paired RNA-seq and IR-seq were performed on the CD138-negative bone marrow sample of each patient.

This clonotype was sampled from a donor aged 40 or over with multiple myeloma. The sequenced sample was a population of CD138-negative cells sorted from bone marrow. Per the publication, the cell subset or site label means: bone marrow mononuclear cells depleted of CD138+ plasma/myeloma cells by negative magnetic selection. The V and J segments used are TRBV18 and TRBJ1-4; TRBD1 is perhaps the D gene, given 5 matching bases. In nucleotides, the sequence is TGTGCCAGCTCACCGGGGACGGATGAAAAACTGTTTTTT. This encodes CASSPGTDEKLFF. The full variable domain, completed from the reference TRBV18 and TRBJ1-4 proteins outside the CDR3, reads NAGVMQNPRHLVRRRGQEARLRCSPMKGHSHVYWYRQLPEEGLKFMVYLQKENIIDESGMPKERFSAEFPKEGPSILRIQQVVRGDSAAYFCASSPGTDEKLFFGSGTQLSVL.